This TCR beta chain was captured by sequencing in a study of blood T cell repertoires in COVID-19. The germline V gene encodes CDR1 SGHAT and CDR2 FQNNGV. This CDR3 spans 14 amino acids. J was trimmed by 6 bases and V by 3 bases; bases with no gene match: 6. Profiled with immunoSEQ multiplex PCR; TCRdb holds only in-frame clones, not every one. The data show some 220,000 clones, with about 85% seen just once and just over 2.5% held by the top ten. This TCR was sampled from a woman aged 25 to 39 who had recovered from COVID-19. The specimen was PBMCs or T cells enriched from blood (not recorded which). J is TRBJ2-7 and V is TRBV11-2; 9 positions agree with TRBD1. CDR3: CASSFNYRGLEQYF. CDR3 nucleotide sequence: TGTGCCAGCAGCTTTAACTACAGGGGGCTCGAGCAGTACTTC.